This entry lists 7 T cell receptor beta chains sequenced from one sample in a study of Ad26.COV2.S vaccination and SARS-CoV-2 variants. Method: immunoSEQ multiplex PCR; TCRdb's copy keeps in-frame clones and lacks some. The sample holds 400,000 to 500,000 clones, 88% seen once. As for treatment: 15 to 20 received Ad26.COV2.S at low or high dose, single or two shots; about 5 received placebo; per-sample allocation not given. Sample collection was performed on day 63 after the first vaccine or placebo injection. The sample consisted of peripheral blood, taken in a trial of Ad26.COV2.S vaccine versus placebo. The receptor source for this set is a person between 18 and 59 years old who received the Ad26.COV2.S COVID-19 vaccine or a placebo.

The rearrangement joins TRBV11-2 to TRBJ1-5, with TRBD1 as a possible D gene (5 bases). The CDR3 covers 14 residues. Germline values: CDR1 SGHAT, CDR2 FQNNGV. Trimming stripped 1 base from V and 5 bases from J, with 9 bases between. DNA of the CDR3: TGTGCCAGCAGCTTAGGGCAGGGCGATCAGCCCCAGCATTTT. Encoded protein: CASSLGQGDQPQHF.

This rearrangement joins TRBV24-1 to TRBJ1-2, with 12 positions matching TRBD1. V lost 2 bases, J lost 4 bases, and 7 bases stayed unmatched. This CDR3 spans 17 amino acids. Germline CDR1 reads KGHDR; CDR2 reads SFDVKD. CDR3 DNA sequence: TGTGCCACCAGTGATTCGGGGACAGGGGGCTCTGTCTATGGCTACACCTTC. This sequence encodes CATSDSGTGGSVYGYTF.

This sequence joins TRBV10-3 and TRBJ1-5, with D unclear. V was shortened by 9 bases and J by 5 bases, with 17 bases between the two germline ends. This CDR3 contains 14 residues. CDR1 and CDR2 (germline): ENHRY, SYGVKD. The CDR3 sequence is CAITSDREHQPQHF. In nucleotides, the CDR3 is TGTGCCATTACTAGTGACCGGGAGCATCAGCCCCAGCATTTT.

This chain joins TRBV7-2 and TRBJ2-7; D is ambiguous. V lost 2 bases and J 4 bases, leaving 6 bases between the germline ends. The length of the CDR3 is 12 residues. From germline, CDR1 is SGHTA and CDR2 FQGNSA. This CDR3 reads CASSLIAYEQYF. The CDR3 nucleotides are TGTGCCAGCAGCTTAATAGCTTACGAGCAGTACTTC.

CDR3 protein: CASSSPGLPSGGNYNEQFF. CDR3 nucleotides: TGCGCCAGCAGCTCACCCGGACTACCCTCAGGAGGTAACTACAATGAGCAGTTCTTC. The V gene is TRBV5-1, the J gene TRBJ2-1, with D maybe TRBD2 (6 bases). The CDR3 has 19 amino acids. The V gene lost 3 bases and the J gene lost 3 bases, with 25 bases spanning the gap. Germline V CDR1 and CDR2: SGHRS, YFSETQ.

The gene calls are TRBV6-5 and TRBJ2-3, with a tentative D call TRBD2 (5 bases). Germline-derived CDR1 and CDR2 are MNHEY and SVGAGI. The CDR3 is 15 amino acids. Trimming took off 5 bases at V and 2 bases at J, with 14 bases between the two ends. CDR3 sequence (DNA): TGTGCCAGCAGTCAAACCCGGGATTTCACAGATACGCAGTATTTT. Amino acids: CASSQTRDFTDTQYF.

The chain combines TRBV6-5 with TRBJ1-3, with no clear D. The CDR3 is 15 amino acids. Germline V gene lookup returns CDR1 MNHEY and CDR2 SVGAGI. Trimming took 2 bases from V and 0 from J, leaving 8 bases between them. The CDR3 DNA follows: TGTGCCAGCAGTTACGGCACCAGCTCTGGAAACACCATATATTTT. It yields the protein CASSYGTSSGNTIYF.